These 19 T cell receptor beta chains originate from one sample sequenced in a study of blood T cell repertoires in COVID-19. Libraries were prepared by immunoSEQ multiplex PCR; TCRdb keeps only in-frame clonotypes and omits some of them. The sample shows some 100,000 clones, 85% to 90% of them seen only once. Sequencing was performed on peripheral blood. These receptors all come from a woman in her 70s with acute or convalescent COVID-19.

This chain joins TRBV7-3 and TRBJ2-1; 9 bases are a match to TRBD2. The V and J ends lost 5 bases and 4 bases, in that order; junction bases with no gene match: 12. Germline values: CDR1 SGHTA, CDR2 FQGTGA. The CDR3 extends over 17 amino acids. CDR3 DNA sequence: TGTGCCAGCAGCCCGTACTTGAGCGGGAGGCATTACAATGAGCAGTTCTTC. This encodes CASSPYLSGRHYNEQFF.

The rearrangement uses TRBV15 and TRBJ1-5; 7 bases line up with TRBD1. The CDR3 loop spans 14 amino acids. CDR1 and CDR2 (germline): LNHNV, YYDKDF (reference sequence). Trimming took 4 bases from V and 9 from J; bases not matched to a gene: 9. The CDR3 DNA is TGTGCCACCAGCACGGGGGACAGCCGACTGCCCCAGCATTTT. Translated, it gives CATSTGDSRLPQHF.

This clone was found once. The V call is TRBV19, the J call TRBJ1-1, with 7 bases lining up with TRBD1. The CDR3 has 15 residues. CDR1 LNHDA and CDR2 SQIVND come from the germline V gene (reference sequence). Trimming took 8 bases from V and 1 from J; bases not matched to a gene: 10. The CDR3, as DNA: TGTGCCAGTCGTTACAGGGGTCGAGGGAACACTGAAGCTTTCTTT. Translating gives CASRYRGRGNTEAFF.

The table lists this clone with a count of one. The chain recombines TRBV28 with TRBJ2-7, with TRBD1 identical over 7 bases. Germline CDR1 reads MDHEN; CDR2 reads SYDVKM. CDR3 length: 13 residues. V shed 6 bases and J 6 bases; nucleotides not matched to a gene: 8. The CDR3 spells CASSRPGTAEQYF. As DNA, the CDR3 is TGTGCCAGCAGCCGTCCCGGGACAGCCGAGCAGTACTTC.

The rearrangement uses TRBV10-3 and TRBJ1-1; tentatively, D is TRBD1 (6 bases). The CDR3 is 13 amino acids. Trimming took off 3 bases at V and 6 bases at J, with 11 bases between the two ends. Germline assignment: CDR1 ENHRY and CDR2 SYGVKD. As DNA, the CDR3 is TGTGCCATCAGTGAACCTCAGGGGTCTGAAGCTTTCTTT. It is translated as CAISEPQGSEAFF.

This clone was observed a single time. The CDR3 sequence: CASSPNRVWGTEAFF. The CDR3 DNA reads as TGTGCCAGCAGCCCTAACAGGGTTTGGGGCACTGAAGCTTTCTTT. This chain links TRBV3-1 (or the pseudogene TRBV3-2) with TRBJ1-1; TRBD1 might be the D (6 bases). V was cut by 4 bases and J by 4 bases, with 16 bases left in between. The CDR3 consists of 15 residues. From germline, CDR1 is LGHDT and CDR2 YNNKEL (reference sequence).

V gene TRBV18 combines with J gene TRBJ2-7, with 9 bases aligning to TRBD1. Germline V gives CDR1 KGHSH, CDR2 LQKENI. Unmatched junction bases numbered 4, after V lost 4 bases and J lost 3 bases. This CDR3 has 14 residues. The CDR3 spells CASSQTGGGYEQYF. CDR3 bases: TGTGCCAGCTCACAAACAGGGGGCGGCTACGAGCAGTACTTC.

This rearrangement joins TRBV29-1 to TRBJ2-6; the D gene is possibly TRBD2 (5 bases). V lost 7 bases to trimming and J lost 0 bases, with 10 bases between them. This CDR3 comprises 14 residues. The germline gives CDR1 SQVTM, CDR2 ANQGSEA. The CDR3 DNA reads TGCAGCGCGACTACGGACTCTGGGGCCAACGTCCTGACTTTC. Translation gives CSATTDSGANVLTF.

V is TRBV9 and J is TRBJ2-7; D is possibly TRBD2 (6 bases). V was clipped by 4 bases and J by 2 bases, with 16 bases between them. The CDR3 runs to 15 residues. Germline CDR1 and CDR2: SGDLS and YYNGEE. CDR3 nucleotide sequence: TGTGCCAGCAGCCCCGAGGCGGGGCGAACCTACGAGCAGTACTTC. Protein: CASSPEAGRTYEQYF.

This clone has a handful of counts. The CDR3: CASSLKVGLAGTDEQFF. The CDR3 DNA follows: TGCGCCAGCAGCTTGAAAGTCGGACTAGCGGGTACGGATGAGCAGTTCTTC. The chain has TRBV5-1 and TRBJ2-1, with 11 nucleotides matching TRBD2. Trimming cost V 1 base and J 8 bases; bases outside gene matches: 11. Germline V gives CDR1 SGHRS, CDR2 YFSETQ. This CDR3 is 17 amino acids long.

This chain connects TRBV19 to TRBJ1-2; D not resolved. Per germline, CDR1 LNHDA and CDR2 SQIVND (reference sequence). The V and J ends lost 5 bases and 4 bases respectively, with 14 bases between them. The CDR3 is made up of 14 amino acids. CDR3 sequence (DNA): TGTGCCAGTAGTGGTTTGGGCGAAGGCTATGGCTACACCTTC. Amino acids: CASSGLGEGYGYTF.

This chain connects TRBV7-6 to TRBJ2-3; 15 nucleotides agree with TRBD2. The germline gives CDR1 SGHVS, CDR2 FNYEAQ. Germline trimming cut 4 bases from V and 6 bases from J; bases unmatched to any gene: 14. The CDR3 sequence is 19 residues long. CDR3 coding DNA: TGTGCCAGCAGCTCCCAGTATAGTGGACTAGCGGGAGGGCCGGATACGCAGTATTTT. Its translation is CASSSQYSGLAGGPDTQYF.

On this clone: A junction end diverges from the germline sequence, so it may reflect a read error. The CDR3 reads CASSIWPSKGTSYF. The CDR3 DNA reads as TGTGCCAGTAGTATCTGGCCCTCCAAGGGGACTTCGTACTTC. The chain has TRBV19 and TRBJ1-2; tentatively, D is TRBD1 (5 bases). Germline values: CDR1 LNHDA, CDR2 SQIVND (reference sequence). The CDR3 has 14 residues.

V is TRBV5-1 and J is TRBJ2-5, with 8 bases that match TRBD2. The CDR3 is made up of 13 amino acids. V was pared by 4 bases and J by 5 bases, with 4 bases of the junction left unmatched. CDR1 SGHRS and CDR2 YFSETQ come from the germline V gene. The DNA for the CDR3 is TGCGCCAGCAGCATGCGGGAGGACGAGACCCAGTACTTC. Translation gives CASSMREDETQYF.

This sequence joins TRBV6-5 and TRBJ2-5; 8 nucleotides align to TRBD2. Germline V gene sequence: CDR1 MNHEY, CDR2 SVGAGI. There are 13 residues in the CDR3. J lost 3 bases, V lost 8 bases, and 5 bases had no gene match. The CDR3 DNA reads as TGTGCCAGCGCGGGGGGCAGAAAAGAGACCCAGTACTTC. Protein product: CASAGGRKETQYF.

This chain connects TRBV7-9 to TRBJ1-5; 7 bases map to TRBD1. Trimming cost V 1 base and J 1 base; bases outside gene matches: 7. Germline CDR1 SEHNR, CDR2 FQNEAQ (reference sequence). The CDR3 has 17 residues. The CDR3 coding sequence is TGTGCCAGCAGCTTAGGGGATAAGGGGGCGAGCAATCAGCCCCAGCATTTT. The encoded protein is CASSLGDKGASNQPQHF.

The chain links TRBV30 to TRBJ1-1, with D possibly being TRBD1 (6 bases). Germline CDR1 is GTSNPN and CDR2 is SVGIG (reference sequence). The CDR3 has 14 amino acids. Trimming took 0 bases from V and 0 from J, leaving 8 bases between them. CDR3: CAWSVGHVNTEAFF. In DNA, the CDR3 is TGTGCCTGGAGTGTGGGACATGTGAACACTGAAGCTTTCTTT.

The chain couples TRBV6-5 to TRBJ2-7; D perhaps matches TRBD2 (6 bases). This CDR3 has 12 residues. V dropped 0 bases and J dropped 9 bases, with 9 bases sitting between them. The V gene's germline CDR1 is MNHEY and CDR2 SVGAGI. The CDR3 loop is CASSYSTGVQYF. In DNA form, the CDR3 reads TGTGCCAGCAGTTACTCGACGGGGGTGCAGTACTTC.

The chain combines TRBV15 with TRBJ2-1, with D possibly TRBD2 on 6 matching bases. The CDR3 contains 14 residues. From germline, CDR1 is LNHNV and CDR2 YYDKDF (reference sequence). Trimming took 3 bases from V and 6 from J, leaving 12 bases between them. The CDR3 loop reads CATSRREPGNEQFF. As DNA, the CDR3 is TGTGCCACCAGCAGGCGGGAACCCGGCAATGAGCAGTTCTTC.